This note documents a single T cell receptor (beta chain) sequence. The antigen is unknown. The CDR3 sequence is 14 residues long. From germline, CDR1 is SEHNR and CDR2 FQNEAQ (reference sequence). Deletions cut 5 bases from V and 7 bases from J, with 17 bases between. The protocol was immunoSEQ multiplex PCR, while the TCRdb copy is restricted to in-frame clones and leaves out a portion. The sample includes some 80,000 clones, approximately 96% of them seen just once. This sample was taken from a study of cytomegalovirus exposure and HLA in healthy donors. Overall study results and limits: With high specificity and sensitivity, the classifier reportedly diagnosed cytomegalovirus status.

V and J are TRBV7-9 and TRBJ1-2; TRBD1 is a possible D gene (6 bases). The sequenced sample was PBMCs. This receptor was identified in a woman younger than 30 in good health and CMV-seronegative. CDR3 DNA sequence: TGTGCCAGCAGCGTATATACCACAGGGTCTGGCTACACCTTC. Its protein product is CASSVYTTGSGYTF.